This entry features one T cell receptor beta chain sequence. Original processing notes: Reference gene primers were amplified, and this amplification served to estimate nucleated cell counts. Data came from immunoSEQ multiplex PCR; TCRdb stores just in-frame clones and leaves some out. V and J calls and clone size are copied from that table; D and trimming were computed from the DNA. Counted here are 200,000 to 250,000 clones, approximately 91% occurring once; the ten biggest clones make up roughly 2.5%. These data are taken from a study of blood T cell repertoires in COVID-19. About the research overall: Donors in the United States, Italy and Spain gave samples during acute or convalescent COVID-19. T cells, B-cell-depleted T cells, or PBMCs provided the cDNA or gDNA that served as material.

Input material: peripheral blood. The TCR originated in a woman aged 60-75 years with acute or convalescent COVID-19.

CDR3 residues: CASSLVGTVSNYGYTF. CDR3 nucleotides: TGTGCCAGCAGCTTAGTCGGGACAGTATCGAACTATGGCTACACCTTC. This chain connects TRBV7-9 to TRBJ1-2; 7 positions agree with TRBD1. The J segment lost 2 bases and the V segment lost 1 base, leaving 7 bases of the junction unmatched. This CDR3 comprises 16 residues. The germline gives CDR1 SEHNR, CDR2 FQNEAQ (reference sequence).